The rows below give T cell receptor beta chains drawn from one sample of a study of immune cell composition in non-small cell lung cancer. The protocol was immunoSEQ multiplex PCR, while the TCRdb copy is restricted to in-frame clones and leaves out a portion. The table shows around 5,000 clones, with approximately 83% occurring only once. What was sequenced was lung tumor tissue. The receptors originated from a human donor with non-small cell lung cancer. Each CDR3 is given with its conserved first and last residue. A D gene is named only where the DNA matches it firmly. A clone size is listed for some rows: how often the clone was seen (once, few, many), or a class if it is expanded.

-,-,TRBV5-1,TRBJ2-5,CASSPGTTQETQYF,TGCGCCAGCAGCCCGGGGACAACCCAAGAGACCCAGTACTTC
few,TRBD1,TRBV9,TRBJ1-1,CASSVGSGTGRSTEAFF,TGTGCCAGCAGCGTAGGATCGGGGACAGGGAGGAGCACTGAAGCTTTCTTT
-,TRBD2,TRBV7-2,TRBJ2-1,CASRHPGTRESNEQFF,TGTGCCAGCAGGCACCCCGGGACTAGGGAGAGCAATGAGCAGTTCTTC
-,-,TRBV5-4,TRBJ2-7,CASSPDPSKNEQYF,TGTGCCAGCAGCCCCGATCCAAGCAAGAACGAGCAGTACTTC
-,TRBD1,TRBV19,TRBJ2-7,CASSIGDRPGDEQYF,TGTGCCAGTAGTATAGGGGACAGACCTGGGGACGAGCAGTACTTC
once,TRBD1,TRBV6-6,TRBJ1-5,CASAGRGGSSQPQHF,TGTGCCAGCGCCGGTAGAGGGGGCTCAAGCCAGCCCCAGCATTTT
-,-,TRBV25-1,TRBJ1-1,CASRGGNTEAFF,TGTGCCAGCAGAGGAGGTAACACTGAAGCTTTCTTT
once,-,TRBV5-1,TRBJ2-7,CASSMSIPAYEQYF,TGCGCCAGTTCGATGTCGATACCGGCCTACGAGCAGTACTTC
-,-,TRBV7-9,TRBJ1-2,CASSLKTDPYGYTF,TGTGCCAGCAGCTTAAAGACAGATCCCTATGGCTACACCTTC
-,TRBD1,TRBV7-2,TRBJ2-7,CASSFEMTGTYEQYF,TGTGCCAGCAGCTTCGAGATGACAGGGACCTACGAGCAGTACTTC
-,-,TRBV11-3,TRBJ2-5,CASSLGSRVETQYF,TGTGCCAGCAGCTTAGGTAGTCGGGTAGAGACCCAGTACTTC
-,-,TRBV10-3,TRBJ2-3,CAISENLGLSTDTQYF,TGTGCCATCAGTGAAAACTTGGGGCTTAGCACAGATACGCAGTATTTT
-,TRBD1,TRBV19,TRBJ1-1,CASMRDRGDGKAFF,TGTGCCAGTATGAGGGACAGGGGAGACGGAAAAGCTTTCTTT
-,TRBD1,TRBV19,TRBJ1-6,CASSIVTGGVSNSPLHF,TGTGCCAGTAGTATCGTGACAGGGGGCGTCTCTAATTCACCCCTCCACTTT
-,TRBD2,TRBV19,TRBJ2-3,CASREGLADTDTQYF,TGTGCCAGTAGGGAGGGACTAGCAGACACAGATACGCAGTATTTT
once,TRBD1,TRBV7-9,TRBJ2-7,CASSLTGGKDEQYF,TGTGCCAGCAGCTTGACAGGGGGCAAGGACGAGCAGTACTTC
-,TRBD2,TRBV5-1,TRBJ2-7,CASSPGLAGGYEQYF,TGCGCCAGCAGCCCCGGACTAGCGGGAGGGTACGAGCAGTACTTC
-,TRBD1,TRBV11-1,TRBJ1-1,CASSIYSGQKAFF,TGTGCCAGCAGCATTTATTCGGGACAGAAAGCTTTCTTT